Below, 17 T cell receptor beta chains from the same sample are listed, as sequenced in a study of T-cell reconstitution after alpha-beta-depleted transplantation in children. Unique molecular identifiers were built into the TCRbeta library. TCRdb itself ran the PCR reads through MiXCR, one entry per CDR3 protein. The repertoire has about 610,000 distinct CDR3 sequences, roughly 27% of them found once; the top ten carry just over 35%. The sequenced sample was PBMCs, obtained before TCRalphabeta/CD19-depleted stem cell transplant. These receptor sequences come from a boy under two years old with Wiskott-Aldrich syndrome, due to receive a stem cell transplant.

About this clonotype: A much larger clone sits a single nucleotide away, making a read error possible. This sequence joins TRBV5-1 and TRBJ1-4; tentatively, D is TRBD1 (6 bases). Trimming pared 5 bases from V and 4 bases from J, leaving 18 bases between. This CDR3 has 16 amino acids. Germline V gene sequence: CDR1 SGHRS, CDR2 YFSETQ. CDR3 in amino acids: CASSLQGPANNEKLFF. The CDR3 coding sequence is TGCGCCAGCAGTCTTCAGGGGCCAGCAAATAATGAAAAACTGTTTTTT.

This clonotype came up a few times. V and J are TRBV7-9 and TRBJ2-7; D unresolved. V was shortened by 5 bases and J by 6 bases, with 11 bases between the two germline ends. Germline CDR1 SEHNR, CDR2 FQNEAQ (reference sequence). This CDR3 is built from 12 residues. CDR3 region: CASSPPSGEQYF. In DNA form, the CDR3 reads TGTGCCAGCAGCCCCCCTTCGGGCGAGCAGTACTTC. The full variable domain, completed using reference TRBV7-9 and TRBJ2-7, is DTGVSQNPRHKITKRGQNVTFRCDPISEHNRLYWYRQTLGQGPEFLTYFQNEAQLEKSRLLSDRFSAERPKGSFSTLEIQRTEQGDSAMYLCASSPPSGEQYFGPGTRLTVT.

The gene calls are TRBV6-2 or TRBV6-3 and TRBJ2-7; a weak D match, TRBD2 (5 bases). This CDR3 contains 13 residues. Germline-derived CDR1 and CDR2 are MNHEY and SVGEGT. V shed 4 bases and J shed 6 bases, with 13 bases lying between them. The CDR3 region is CASSCPLVREQYF. CDR3 bases: TGTGCCAGCAGTTGCCCACTAGTACGCGAGCAGTACTTC.

This chain links TRBV5-5 with TRBJ1-6; D perhaps matches TRBD1 (6 bases). This CDR3 has 15 amino acids. Trimming cost V 1 base and J 11 bases, with 16 bases left between them. Per germline, CDR1 SGHKS and CDR2 YYEKEE (reference sequence). CDR3 in DNA: TGTGCCAGCAGCTTGACGGGGGACATTCTGACACCCCTCCACTTT. It is translated as CASSLTGDILTPLHF.

V gene TRBV19 combines with J gene TRBJ2-5, with D hard to call. Trimming took 10 bases from V and 4 from J, leaving 16 bases between them. Per the germline V gene, CDR1 is LNHDA and CDR2 is SQIVND (reference sequence). The CDR3 is 13 residues long. Written as DNA, the CDR3 is TGTGCCACCGCAACACCTCCGGGAGAGACCCAGTACTTC. It encodes CATATPPGETQYF.

This rearrangement joins TRBV5-1 to TRBJ2-5; no reliable D call. The germline CDR1 and CDR2 sequences are SGHRS and YFSETQ. The CDR3 loop spans 12 amino acids. The ends were cut back, 3 bases at V and 5 bases at J, with 8 bases in the middle. The chain's CDR3 is CASSWGWETQYF. CDR3 sequence (DNA): TGCGCCAGCAGCTGGGGTTGGGAGACCCAGTACTTC.

The sample holds one count of this clonotype. This sequence joins TRBV20-1 and TRBJ2-7, with 11 bases that match TRBD2. The J segment lost 0 bases and the V segment lost 2 bases, leaving 15 bases of the junction unmatched. The germline CDR1 and CDR2 sequences are DFQATT and SNEGSKA (reference sequence). The CDR3 extends over 19 amino acids. CDR3 loop: CSARRRTSGSIYSSYEQYF. In DNA, the CDR3 is TGCAGTGCTAGACGTCGGACTAGCGGGTCAATCTATAGCTCCTACGAGCAGTACTTC.

This rearrangement joins TRBV18 to TRBJ1-5, with D hard to call. The germline V and J ends were trimmed by 3 bases and 9 bases, with 12 bases remaining between them. The CDR3 is 13 amino acids. Per germline, CDR1 KGHSH and CDR2 LQKENI. The DNA for the CDR3 is TGTGCCAGCTCACCGCTCGGCGGCCGGCCCCAGCATTTT. Protein: CASSPLGGRPQHF.

The J gene is TRBJ2-5, the V gene TRBV5-1; TRBD2 might be the D (5 bases). The CDR3 has 15 residues. CDR1 is SGHRS and CDR2 is YFSETQ in the germline V gene. Trimming pared 0 bases from V and 5 bases from J, leaving 14 bases between. Here the CDR3 reads CASSLGGKSTETQYF. CDR3 bases: TGCGCCAGCAGCTTGGGAGGGAAGAGTACGGAGACCCAGTACTTC.

This clonotype has just a few counts. This chain links TRBV2 with TRBJ1-2, with D possibly being TRBD1 (5 bases). V was trimmed by 5 bases and J by 8 bases, leaving 18 bases between them. This CDR3 contains 14 residues. Germline V gene sequence: CDR1 SNHLY, CDR2 FYNNEI. CDR3 sequence: CASSQSRDRGGYTF. The CDR3 coding sequence is TGTGCCAGCAGTCAATCCCGAGACAGAGGGGGCTACACCTTC.

In its sample, this clonotype was seen a few times. The V and J genes are TRBV20-1 and TRBJ2-1; 7 bases are a match to TRBD2. There are 15 residues in the CDR3. Germline CDR1 DFQATT, CDR2 SNEGSKA (reference sequence). Trimming at V came to 3 bases and at J to 3 bases, leaving 8 bases not matched to a gene. CDR3 loop: CSASRPGLNYNEQFF. The DNA of the CDR3 is TGCAGTGCTAGTAGACCGGGACTAAACTACAATGAGCAGTTCTTC.

V and J are TRBV6-5 and TRBJ2-3; D is undetermined. There are 15 residues in the CDR3. The germline CDR1 and CDR2 sequences are MNHEY and SVGAGI. The V gene lost 0 bases and the J gene lost 4 bases, with 11 bases spanning the gap. The CDR3 here is CASSYSRMGADTQYF. The DNA of the CDR3 is TGTGCCAGCAGTTACTCTAGAATGGGCGCAGATACGCAGTATTTT.

This clonotype was picked up a small number of times. This chain connects TRBV6-1 to TRBJ2-3; maybe TRBD2 (6 bases). Looked up from germline, CDR1 is MNHNS and CDR2 is SASEGT. CDR3 length equals 13 residues. The germline V and J ends were trimmed by 5 bases and 4 bases, with 10 bases remaining between them. CDR3 nucleotide sequence: TGTGCCAGCAGTATAGGAGGGGCAGATACGCAGTATTTT. Protein sequence: CASSIGGADTQYF.

This clonotype was seen more than once but under ten times. The chain recombines TRBV7-8 with TRBJ2-7; tentatively, D is TRBD2 (6 bases). Trimming pared 3 bases from V and 0 bases from J, leaving 12 bases between. Germline CDR1 SGHVS, CDR2 FQNEAQ. The CDR3 has 15 amino acids. The CDR3 region has the DNA TGTGCCAGCAGCTTGCGACCGACTAGCTCCTACGAGCAGTACTTC. Its translation is CASSLRPTSSYEQYF.

The chain has TRBV20-1 and TRBJ2-4; D possibly uses TRBD1 or TRBD2 (5 bases each). V was pared by 6 bases and J by 5 bases, with 17 bases between. Germline V gives CDR1 DFQATT, CDR2 SNEGSKA (reference sequence). This CDR3 comprises 14 residues. The CDR3 region is CSAPRTGPQNIQYF. The CDR3 DNA follows: TGCAGTGCCCCTCGGACGGGACCTCAAAACATTCAGTACTTC.

In this sample, this clonotype turned up a few times. This chain links TRBV4-1 with TRBJ2-7, with D possibly matching TRBD1 (6 bases). The CDR3 is 14 amino acids. The V gene lost 3 bases and the J gene lost 6 bases, with 15 bases spanning the gap. Germline V CDR1 and CDR2: MGHRA, YSYEKL. The chain's CDR3 is CASSHTGPNGEQYF. DNA for the CDR3: TGCGCCAGCAGCCATACAGGGCCAAACGGCGAGCAGTACTTC.

In its sample, this clonotype was seen a few times. This chain joins TRBV20-1 and TRBJ1-1, with a weak D call TRBD1 (5 bases). This CDR3 spans 15 amino acids. The V gene's germline CDR1 is DFQATT and CDR2 SNEGSKA (reference sequence). Trimming cost V 0 bases and J 1 base, with 12 bases left between them. The CDR3 coding sequence is TGCAGTGCTAGAGATGGGGCAGCGGGGAACACTGAAGCTTTCTTT. Translating it yields CSARDGAAGNTEAFF.